This TCR beta chain was sequenced for a study of siplizumab effects on memory and regulatory T cells. Study-wide findings and caveats: Suppressive capability of dividing Tregs from siplizumab cultures went unverified. In unstimulated cells, naive T cells appeared more diverse than memory T cells and seemed major alloresponse contributors.

Germline lookup yields CDR1 KGHSH and CDR2 LQKENI. The trim removed 4 bases at V and 2 bases at J, leaving 13 bases unmatched. The CDR3 runs 19 residues. Assayed TCR templates numbered 80,000 to 100,000 for each sample. Clones were read by immunoSEQ multiplex PCR, and TCRdb kept only the in-frame ones, dropping some. Altogether approximately 120,000 clones are present, just over 90% being singletons, with the ten largest covering 0.65% to 0.9%. A remark on this clone: Its antigen remains unidentified.

The source material was Tregs sorted from blood. The TCR originated in a human donor in good health. This rearrangement joins TRBV18 to TRBJ2-7, with 14 nucleotides matching TRBD2. CDR3 loop: CASSLIFSGLAGVTYEQYF. The CDR3 DNA reads TGTGCCAGCTCACTCATATTCTCGGGACTAGCGGGAGTTACCTACGAGCAGTACTTC.